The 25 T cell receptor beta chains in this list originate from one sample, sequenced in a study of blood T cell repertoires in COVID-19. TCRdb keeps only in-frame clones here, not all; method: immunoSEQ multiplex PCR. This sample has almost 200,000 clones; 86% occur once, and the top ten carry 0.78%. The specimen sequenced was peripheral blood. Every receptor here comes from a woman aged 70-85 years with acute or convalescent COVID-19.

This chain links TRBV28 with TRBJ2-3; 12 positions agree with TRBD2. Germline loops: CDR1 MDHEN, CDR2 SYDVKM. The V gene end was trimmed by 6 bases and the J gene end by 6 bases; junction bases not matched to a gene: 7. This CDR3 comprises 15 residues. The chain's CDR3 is CASSLTSGRGDTQYF. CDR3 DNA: TGTGCCAGCAGCCTGACTAGCGGGAGAGGGGATACGCAGTATTTT.

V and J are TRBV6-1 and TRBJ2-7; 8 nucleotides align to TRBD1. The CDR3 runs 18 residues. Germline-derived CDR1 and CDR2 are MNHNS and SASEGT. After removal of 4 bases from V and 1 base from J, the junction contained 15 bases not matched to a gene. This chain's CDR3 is CASSGNPRTGSSSYEQYF. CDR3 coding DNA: TGTGCCAGCAGTGGAAACCCCCGGACAGGGTCGAGTTCCTACGAGCAGTACTTC.

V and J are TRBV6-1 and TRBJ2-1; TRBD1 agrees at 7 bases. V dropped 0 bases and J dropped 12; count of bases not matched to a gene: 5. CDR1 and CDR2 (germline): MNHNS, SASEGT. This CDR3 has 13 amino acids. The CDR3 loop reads CASSEARGPTQFF. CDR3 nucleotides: TGTGCCAGCAGTGAAGCGAGGGGGCCGACGCAGTTCTTC.

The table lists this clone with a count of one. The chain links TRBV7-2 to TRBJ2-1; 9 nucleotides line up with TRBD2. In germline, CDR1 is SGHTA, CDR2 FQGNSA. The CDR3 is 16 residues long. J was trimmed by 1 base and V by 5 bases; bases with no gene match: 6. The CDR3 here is CASSRSGSGSYNEQFF. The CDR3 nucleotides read TGTGCCAGCAGCCGTAGCGGGAGTGGGTCCTACAATGAGCAGTTCTTC.

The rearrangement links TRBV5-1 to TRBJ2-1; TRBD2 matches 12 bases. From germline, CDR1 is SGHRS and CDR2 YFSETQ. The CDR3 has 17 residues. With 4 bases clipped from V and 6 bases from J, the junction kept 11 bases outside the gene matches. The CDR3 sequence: CASSPRLAGADLNEQFF. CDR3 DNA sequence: TGCGCCAGCAGCCCCAGACTAGCGGGAGCCGATCTCAATGAGCAGTTCTTC.

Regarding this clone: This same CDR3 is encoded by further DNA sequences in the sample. CDR3 sequence: CASSLTGKDQPQHF. Here the CDR3 DNA reads TGTGCCAGCAGTCTGACAGGGAAGGATCAGCCCCAGCATTTT. V gene TRBV28 combines with J gene TRBJ1-5; 7 bases match TRBD1. Germline V lookup: CDR1 MDHEN, CDR2 SYDVKM. CDR3 length equals 14 residues. Trimming at V came to 5 bases and at J to 5 bases, leaving 6 bases not matched to a gene.

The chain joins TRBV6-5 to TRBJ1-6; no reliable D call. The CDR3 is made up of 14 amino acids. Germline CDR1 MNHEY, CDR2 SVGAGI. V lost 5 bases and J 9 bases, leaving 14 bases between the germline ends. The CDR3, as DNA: TGTGCCAGCAGTCCGACAATTGTCGGTTCACCCCTCCACTTT. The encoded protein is CASSPTIVGSPLHF.

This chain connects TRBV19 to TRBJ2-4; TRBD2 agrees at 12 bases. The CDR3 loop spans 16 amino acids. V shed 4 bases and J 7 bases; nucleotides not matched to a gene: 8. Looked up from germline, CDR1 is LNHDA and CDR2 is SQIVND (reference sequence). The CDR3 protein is CASSRTSGISSNIQYF. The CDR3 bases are TGTGCCAGTAGTAGGACTAGCGGGATCTCTTCTAACATTCAGTACTTC.

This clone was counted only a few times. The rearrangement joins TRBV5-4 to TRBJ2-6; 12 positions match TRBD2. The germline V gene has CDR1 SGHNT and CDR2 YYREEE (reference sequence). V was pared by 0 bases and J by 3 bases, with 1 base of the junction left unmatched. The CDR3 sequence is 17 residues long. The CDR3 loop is CASSLGLAGVGANVLTF. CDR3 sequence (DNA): TGTGCCAGCAGCTTGGGACTAGCGGGAGTTGGGGCCAACGTCCTGACTTTC.

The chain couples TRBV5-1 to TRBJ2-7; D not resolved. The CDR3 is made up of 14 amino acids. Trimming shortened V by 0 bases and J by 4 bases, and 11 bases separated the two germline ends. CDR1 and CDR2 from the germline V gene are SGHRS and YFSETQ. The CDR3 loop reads CASSLAGPLYEQYF. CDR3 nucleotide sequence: TGCGCCAGCAGCTTGGCCGGTCCGCTTTACGAGCAGTACTTC.

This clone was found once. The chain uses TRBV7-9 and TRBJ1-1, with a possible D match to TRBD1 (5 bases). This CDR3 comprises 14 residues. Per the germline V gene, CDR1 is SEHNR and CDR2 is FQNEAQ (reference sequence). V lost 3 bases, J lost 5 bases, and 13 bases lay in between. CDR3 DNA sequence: TGTGCCAGCAGCTTCGGAATAGGGGCGACTGAAGCTTTCTTT. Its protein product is CASSFGIGATEAFF.

The DNA of the CDR3 is TGTGCCAGTAGTAGATGGGGGGTCACCGGTGGCTACACCTTC. Translation gives CASSRWGVTGGYTF. The chain uses TRBV19 and TRBJ1-2; TRBD1 might be the D (5 bases). Trimming pared 4 bases from V and 7 bases from J, leaving 16 bases between. The germline V gene has CDR1 LNHDA and CDR2 SQIVND (reference sequence). The CDR3 consists of 14 residues.

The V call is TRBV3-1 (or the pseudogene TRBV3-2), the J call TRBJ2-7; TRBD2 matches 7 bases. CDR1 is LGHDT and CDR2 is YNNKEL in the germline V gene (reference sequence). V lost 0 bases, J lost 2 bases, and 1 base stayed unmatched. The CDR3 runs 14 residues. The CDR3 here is CASSQEGLAYEQYF. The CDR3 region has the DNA TGTGCCAGCAGCCAAGAAGGACTAGCCTACGAGCAGTACTTC.

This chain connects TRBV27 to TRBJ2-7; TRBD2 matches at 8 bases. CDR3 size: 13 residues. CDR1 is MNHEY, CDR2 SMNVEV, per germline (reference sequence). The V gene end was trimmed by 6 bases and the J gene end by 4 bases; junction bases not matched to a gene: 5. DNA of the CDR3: TGTGCCAGCAGGGACACTAGCGGTTACGAGCAGTACTTC. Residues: CASRDTSGYEQYF.

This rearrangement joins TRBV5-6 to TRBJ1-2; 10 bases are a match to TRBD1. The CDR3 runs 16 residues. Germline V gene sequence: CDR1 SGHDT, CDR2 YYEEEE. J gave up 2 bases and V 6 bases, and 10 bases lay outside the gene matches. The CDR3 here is CASNKRQGAVNYGYTF. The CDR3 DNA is TGTGCCAGCAACAAAAGACAGGGGGCCGTAAACTATGGCTACACCTTC.

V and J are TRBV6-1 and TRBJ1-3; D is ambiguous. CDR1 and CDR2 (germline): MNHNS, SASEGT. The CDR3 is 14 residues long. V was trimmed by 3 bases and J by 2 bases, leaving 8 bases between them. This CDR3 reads CASSEAAPGNTIYF. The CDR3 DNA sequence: TGTGCCAGCAGTGAGGCGGCCCCTGGAAACACCATATATTTT.

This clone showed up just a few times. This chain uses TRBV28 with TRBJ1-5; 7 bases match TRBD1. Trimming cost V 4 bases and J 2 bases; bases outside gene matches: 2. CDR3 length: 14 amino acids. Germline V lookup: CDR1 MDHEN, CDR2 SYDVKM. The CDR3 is CASSWGQRNQPQHF. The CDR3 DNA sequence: TGTGCCAGCAGTTGGGGACAGCGCAATCAGCCCCAGCATTTT.

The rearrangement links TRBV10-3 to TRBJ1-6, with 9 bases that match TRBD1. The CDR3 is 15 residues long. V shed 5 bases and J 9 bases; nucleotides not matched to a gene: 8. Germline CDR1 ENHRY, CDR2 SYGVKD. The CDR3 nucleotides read TGTGCCATCAGTCCAACTCCGGGACAGGGTTCACCCCTCCACTTT. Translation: CAISPTPGQGSPLHF.

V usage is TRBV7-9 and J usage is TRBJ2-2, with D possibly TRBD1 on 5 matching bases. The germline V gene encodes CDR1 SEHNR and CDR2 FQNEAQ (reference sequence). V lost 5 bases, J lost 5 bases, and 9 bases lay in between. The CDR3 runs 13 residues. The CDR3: CASSERGTGELFF. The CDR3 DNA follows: TGTGCCAGCAGCGAAAGGGGAACCGGGGAGCTGTTTTTT.

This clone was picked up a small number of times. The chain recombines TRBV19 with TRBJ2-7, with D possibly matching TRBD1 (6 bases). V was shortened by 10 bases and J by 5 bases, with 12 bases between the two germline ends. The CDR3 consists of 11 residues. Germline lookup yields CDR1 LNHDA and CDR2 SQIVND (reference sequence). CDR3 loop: CATSGTNEQYF. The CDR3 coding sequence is TGTGCCACCTCCGGGACAAACGAGCAGTACTTC.

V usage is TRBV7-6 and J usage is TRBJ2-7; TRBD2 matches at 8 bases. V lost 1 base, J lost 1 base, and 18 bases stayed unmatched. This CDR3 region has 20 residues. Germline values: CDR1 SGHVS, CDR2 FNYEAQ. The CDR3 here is CASSLGEITSGATRSYEQYF. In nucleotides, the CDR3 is TGTGCCAGCAGCTTAGGGGAGATTACTAGCGGAGCCACGAGGTCCTACGAGCAGTACTTC.

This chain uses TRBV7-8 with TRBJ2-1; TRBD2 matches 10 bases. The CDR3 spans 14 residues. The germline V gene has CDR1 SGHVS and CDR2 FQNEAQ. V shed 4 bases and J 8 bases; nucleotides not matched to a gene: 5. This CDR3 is CASSSGLATDEQFF. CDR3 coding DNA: TGTGCCAGCAGCTCGGGACTAGCGACGGATGAGCAGTTCTTC. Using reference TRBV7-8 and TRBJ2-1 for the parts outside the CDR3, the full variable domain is GAGVSQSPRYKVAKRGQDVALRCDPISGHVSLFWYQQALGQGPEFLTYFQNEAQLDKSGLPSDRFFAERPEGSVSTLKIQRTQQEDSAVYLCASSSGLATDEQFFGPGTRLTVL.

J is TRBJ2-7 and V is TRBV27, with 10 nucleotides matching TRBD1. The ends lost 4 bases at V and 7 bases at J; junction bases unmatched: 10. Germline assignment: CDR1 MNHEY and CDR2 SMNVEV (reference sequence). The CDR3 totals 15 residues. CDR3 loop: CASSSYDRGRREQYF. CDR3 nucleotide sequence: TGTGCCAGCAGTTCCTATGACAGGGGGCGCAGGGAGCAGTACTTC.

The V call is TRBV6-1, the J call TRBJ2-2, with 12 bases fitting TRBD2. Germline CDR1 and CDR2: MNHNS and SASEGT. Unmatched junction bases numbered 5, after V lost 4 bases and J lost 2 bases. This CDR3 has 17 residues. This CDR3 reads CASSVTSGGFNTGELFF. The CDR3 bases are TGTGCCAGCAGTGTTACTAGCGGGGGGTTCAACACCGGGGAGCTGTTTTTT.

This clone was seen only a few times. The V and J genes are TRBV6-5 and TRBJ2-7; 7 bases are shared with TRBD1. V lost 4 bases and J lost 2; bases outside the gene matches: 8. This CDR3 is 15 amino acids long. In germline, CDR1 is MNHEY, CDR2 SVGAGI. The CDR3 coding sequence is TGTGCCAGCAGTTTCCGGGACAGAGGAACCTACGAGCAGTACTTC. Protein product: CASSFRDRGTYEQYF.